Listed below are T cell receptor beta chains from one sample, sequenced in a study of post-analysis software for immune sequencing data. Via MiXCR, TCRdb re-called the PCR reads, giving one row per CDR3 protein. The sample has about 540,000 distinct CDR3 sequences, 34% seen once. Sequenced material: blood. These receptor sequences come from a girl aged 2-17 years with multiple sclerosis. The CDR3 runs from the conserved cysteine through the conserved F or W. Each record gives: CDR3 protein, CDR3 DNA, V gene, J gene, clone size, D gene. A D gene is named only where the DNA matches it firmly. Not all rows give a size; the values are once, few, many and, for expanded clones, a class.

CDR3aa: CASSSVGRLNEKLFF
CDR3nt: TGTGCCAGCAGCTCGGTCGGACGGCTGAATGAAAAACTGTTTTTT
v_gene: TRBV3-1
j_gene: TRBJ1-4
abundance: few
d_gene: -

CDR3aa: CASSTTWDTQYF
CDR3nt: TGTGCCAGCAGTACGACGTGGGATACGCAGTATTTT
v_gene: TRBV25-1
j_gene: TRBJ2-3
abundance: -
d_gene: -

CDR3aa: CASSYGGEVCEQYF
CDR3nt: TGTGCCAGCAGTTACGGTGGAGAGGTCTGCGAGCAGTACTTC
v_gene: TRBV6-5
j_gene: TRBJ2-7
abundance: -
d_gene: -

CDR3aa: CASRDVAGGDTQYF
CDR3nt: TGCGCCAGCAGGGATGTGGCGGGGGGGGATACGCAGTATTTT
v_gene: TRBV5-1
j_gene: TRBJ2-3
abundance: -
d_gene: TRBD2

CDR3aa: CASGYHNSYNSPLHF
CDR3nt: TGTGCCAGTGGCTATCACAATTCCTATAATTCACCCCTCCACTTT
v_gene: TRBV19
j_gene: TRBJ1-6
abundance: few
d_gene: -

CDR3aa: CASSQAGRLGDEKLFF
CDR3nt: TGCGCCAGCAGCCAAGCAGGCAGGTTGGGGGATGAAAAACTGTTTTTT
v_gene: TRBV4-1
j_gene: TRBJ1-4
abundance: -
d_gene: -

CDR3aa: CASSPDRGRADTQYF
CDR3nt: TGTGCCAGCAGCCCGGACAGGGGTCGCGCAGATACGCAGTATTTT
v_gene: TRBV7-2
j_gene: TRBJ2-3
abundance: -
d_gene: TRBD1

CDR3aa: CASSLVGSEQFF
CDR3nt: TGTGCCAGCAGCTTGGTGGGGTCTGAGCAGTTCTTC
v_gene: TRBV5-6
j_gene: TRBJ2-1
abundance: -
d_gene: -

CDR3aa: CAISESSLYEQYF
CDR3nt: TGTGCCATCAGTGAGTCGTCCTTATACGAGCAGTACTTC
v_gene: TRBV10-3
j_gene: TRBJ2-7
abundance: few
d_gene: -

CDR3aa: CASRNPGSGYTEAFF
CDR3nt: TGCGCCAGCCGAAACCCAGGGAGTGGGTACACTGAAGCTTTCTTT
v_gene: TRBV5-1
j_gene: TRBJ1-1
abundance: -
d_gene: -

CDR3aa: CASSLESVSYNEQFF
CDR3nt: TGTGCCAGCAGCTTAGAGTCAGTGTCCTACAATGAGCAGTTCTTC
v_gene: TRBV11-2
j_gene: TRBJ2-1
abundance: -
d_gene: -

CDR3aa: CSAKRDRGRWSNEQFF
CDR3nt: TGCAGTGCTAAGCGGGACAGGGGACGGTGGAGCAATGAGCAGTTCTTC
v_gene: TRBV20-1
j_gene: TRBJ2-1
abundance: -
d_gene: TRBD1

CDR3aa: CASSRGLSTDTQYF
CDR3nt: TGTGCCAGCAGTAGGGGACTCAGCACAGATACGCAGTATTTT
v_gene: TRBV12-3/TRBV12-4
j_gene: TRBJ2-3
abundance: few
d_gene: -

CDR3aa: CAGSFSAWGENYGYTF
CDR3nt: TGTGCCGGCAGCTTCTCCGCTTGGGGCGAAAACTATGGCTACACCTTC
v_gene: TRBV11-2
j_gene: TRBJ1-2
abundance: -
d_gene: -

CDR3aa: CSARGQVTTYTDTQYF
CDR3nt: TGCAGCGCCCGGGGACAGGTGACTACCTACACAGATACGCAGTATTTT
v_gene: TRBV29-1
j_gene: TRBJ2-3
abundance: -
d_gene: TRBD1

CDR3aa: CASRETGWTEAFF
CDR3nt: TGTGCCAGCAGAGAGACAGGGTGGACTGAAGCTTTCTTT
v_gene: TRBV12-3/TRBV12-4
j_gene: TRBJ1-1
abundance: -
d_gene: TRBD1

CDR3aa: CASSFRRISNQPQHF
CDR3nt: TGTGCCAGCAGTTTCAGACGGATTAGCAATCAGCCCCAGCATTTT
v_gene: TRBV12-3/TRBV12-4
j_gene: TRBJ1-5
abundance: few
d_gene: -

CDR3aa: CASAEVVRETQYF
CDR3nt: TGCGCCAGCGCCGAAGTTGTTCGAGAGACCCAGTACTTC
v_gene: TRBV5-1
j_gene: TRBJ2-5
abundance: few
d_gene: -

CDR3aa: CASSQGRGQESYGYTF
CDR3nt: TGTGCCAGCAGCCAAGGTCGGGGACAGGAATCATATGGCTACACCTTC
v_gene: TRBV3-1
j_gene: TRBJ1-2
abundance: -
d_gene: TRBD1

CDR3aa: CASVRGAGETQYF
CDR3nt: TGTGCCAGCGTCCGGGGGGCCGGGGAGACCCAGTACTTC
v_gene: TRBV2
j_gene: TRBJ2-5
abundance: few
d_gene: -

CDR3aa: CASSPGQGREGEQFF
CDR3nt: TGTGCCAGCAGTCCTGGACAGGGGAGAGAGGGTGAGCAGTTCTTC
v_gene: TRBV6-2/TRBV6-3
j_gene: TRBJ2-1
abundance: few
d_gene: TRBD1

CDR3aa: CASSLAGGLGEQYF
CDR3nt: TGTGCCAGCAGCTTAGCAGGGGGATTGGGCGAGCAGTACTTC
v_gene: TRBV11-2
j_gene: TRBJ2-7
abundance: few
d_gene: TRBD1

CDR3aa: CSAGDSSTDTQYF
CDR3nt: TGCAGTGCTGGGGACAGTAGCACAGATACGCAGTATTTT
v_gene: TRBV20-1
j_gene: TRBJ2-3
abundance: -
d_gene: TRBD1

CDR3aa: CASSPWTGGRKETQYF
CDR3nt: TGTGCCAGCAGCCCCTGGACAGGGGGTCGGAAGGAGACCCAGTACTTC
v_gene: TRBV7-9
j_gene: TRBJ2-5
abundance: -
d_gene: TRBD1

CDR3aa: CASGTTSYNEQFF
CDR3nt: TGTGCCAGCGGGACTACCTCCTACAATGAGCAGTTCTTC
v_gene: TRBV6-5
j_gene: TRBJ2-1
abundance: -
d_gene: TRBD2

CDR3aa: CASSSSKGQFF
CDR3nt: TGTGCCAGCAGTTCCTCTAAAGGGCAGTTCTTC
v_gene: TRBV6-5
j_gene: TRBJ2-1
abundance: -
d_gene: -

CDR3aa: CASSTLAGGWNEQFF
CDR3nt: TGTGCCAGCAGCACACTAGCGGGGGGTTGGAATGAGCAGTTCTTC
v_gene: TRBV7-9
j_gene: TRBJ2-1
abundance: few
d_gene: TRBD2

CDR3aa: CASSLNGLAATQYF
CDR3nt: TGTGCCAGCAGTCTTAATGGACTAGCGGCGACCCAGTACTTC
v_gene: TRBV7-2
j_gene: TRBJ2-5
abundance: -
d_gene: TRBD2

CDR3aa: CASMPGTATNYGYTF
CDR3nt: TGTGCCAGCATGCCGGGGACAGCCACTAACTATGGCTACACCTTC
v_gene: TRBV6-5
j_gene: TRBJ1-2
abundance: few
d_gene: TRBD1

CDR3aa: CAIPGQGDGYTF
CDR3nt: TGTGCCATCCCGGGACAGGGAGATGGCTACACCTTC
v_gene: TRBV2
j_gene: TRBJ1-2
abundance: few
d_gene: TRBD1

CDR3aa: CSAPAGQGSGELFF
CDR3nt: TGCAGTGCACCAGCGGGACAGGGATCCGGGGAGCTGTTTTTT
v_gene: TRBV20-1
j_gene: TRBJ2-2
abundance: few
d_gene: TRBD1

CDR3aa: CASSRSGGEDTQYF
CDR3nt: TGTGCCAGCAGCCGAAGCGGGGGGGAAGATACGCAGTATTTT
v_gene: TRBV12-3/TRBV12-4
j_gene: TRBJ2-3
abundance: -
d_gene: TRBD2

CDR3aa: CSASAGEETQYF
CDR3nt: TGCAGTGCGTCAGCCGGAGAAGAGACCCAGTACTTC
v_gene: TRBV20-1
j_gene: TRBJ2-5
abundance: -
d_gene: -

CDR3aa: CASASGPYNEQFF
CDR3nt: TGTGCCAGCGCTAGCGGGCCCTACAATGAGCAGTTCTTC
v_gene: TRBV6-5
j_gene: TRBJ2-1
abundance: many
d_gene: TRBD2

CDR3aa: CASSTPYYEQYF
CDR3nt: TGTGCCAGCAGTACCCCTTACTACGAGCAGTACTTC
v_gene: TRBV6-5
j_gene: TRBJ2-7
abundance: -
d_gene: -

CDR3aa: CSAGDRGLSPLHF
CDR3nt: TGCAGTGCCGGGGACAGGGGGCTCTCACCCCTCCACTTT
v_gene: TRBV20-1
j_gene: TRBJ1-6
abundance: -
d_gene: TRBD1

CDR3aa: CASSQEYNSPLHF
CDR3nt: TGCGCCAGCAGTCAGGAGTATAATTCACCCCTCCACTTT
v_gene: TRBV5-1
j_gene: TRBJ1-6
abundance: -
d_gene: -

CDR3aa: CASSVAVPYEQYF
CDR3nt: TGTGCCAGCAGTGTGGCAGTCCCCTACGAGCAGTACTTC
v_gene: TRBV6-1
j_gene: TRBJ2-7
abundance: few
d_gene: -

CDR3aa: CASSPLPLSVGTDTQYF
CDR3nt: TGTGCCAGCAGTCCCCTCCCTCTCTCGGTCGGCACAGATACGCAGTATTTT
v_gene: TRBV28
j_gene: TRBJ2-3
abundance: few
d_gene: -

CDR3aa: CATQSDFSQPQHF
CDR3nt: TGTGCCACCCAATCGGACTTTAGTCAGCCCCAGCATTTT
v_gene: TRBV2
j_gene: TRBJ1-5
abundance: -
d_gene: -

CDR3aa: CASSLRGLLSYNEQFF
CDR3nt: TGTGCCAGCAGCTTAAGGGGGCTGCTGTCCTACAATGAGCAGTTCTTC
v_gene: TRBV11-2
j_gene: TRBJ2-1
abundance: -
d_gene: TRBD1

CDR3aa: CASTYLGGDRSDF
CDR3nt: TGTGCCAGCACCTACCTCGGTGGGGACAGATCGGACTTC
v_gene: TRBV27
j_gene: TRBJ2-7
abundance: -
d_gene: TRBD1

CDR3aa: CASSLGLQTSTDTQYF
CDR3nt: TGTGCCAGCAGCTTGGGGTTGCAGACTAGCACAGATACGCAGTATTTT
v_gene: TRBV5-6
j_gene: TRBJ2-3
abundance: few
d_gene: -

CDR3aa: CASSQLFGGAIDTQYF
CDR3nt: TGTGCCAGCAGCCAATTATTCGGGGGGGCCATAGATACGCAGTATTTT
v_gene: TRBV3-1
j_gene: TRBJ2-3
abundance: -
d_gene: TRBD2

CDR3aa: CSVLRGGEGIQYF
CDR3nt: TGCAGCGTTCTGAGGGGGGGCGAGGGCATTCAGTACTTC
v_gene: TRBV29-1
j_gene: TRBJ2-4
abundance: -
d_gene: -

CDR3aa: CASSLGPTNTEAFF
CDR3nt: TGTGCCAGCAGCTTAGGCCCCACGAACACTGAAGCTTTCTTT
v_gene: TRBV7-8
j_gene: TRBJ1-1
abundance: -
d_gene: -